A single sample gave rise to the 8 T cell receptor beta chains below, sequenced in a study of neurological immune-mediated disorders. One entry per CDR3 protein, called by TCRdb with MiXCR from the 5' RACE reads. The sample has about 120,000 distinct CDR3 sequences, around 3% seen once; the top ten hold over 1%. The specimen was PBMCs. The receptors were sampled from a woman younger than 45 with multiple sclerosis.

Ten or more counts support this clonotype. J is TRBJ2-3 and V is TRBV7-2; 7 bases are shared with TRBD2. Germline V CDR1 and CDR2: SGHTA, FQGNSA. V shed 0 bases and J 3 bases; nucleotides not matched to a gene: 6. There are 16 residues in the CDR3. CDR3 sequence: CASSLASTSYTDTQYF. CDR3 bases: TGTGCCAGCAGCTTAGCCTCGACTAGCTATACAGATACGCAGTATTTT.

This clonotype was detected many times. The chain joins TRBV5-1 to TRBJ1-6, with 8 bases lining up with TRBD1. The CDR3 length is 16 residues. V trimming: 4 bases; J trimming: 0 bases; junction bases outside the gene matches: 3. Germline values: CDR1 SGHRS, CDR2 YFSETQ. The DNA of the CDR3 is TGCGCCAGCAGCATCGGACAGGGCTCCTATAATTCACCCCTCCACTTT. Translated: CASSIGQGSYNSPLHF.

This clonotype was detected ten times or more. The V and J genes are TRBV29-1 and TRBJ2-1, with TRBD2 as a possible D gene (7 bases). The V end was cut by 5 bases, the J end by 9 bases, with 20 bases between. CDR1 and CDR2 (germline): SQVTM, ANQGSEA. The CDR3 extends over 14 amino acids. The CDR3 region is CSVRRGAVEGEQFF. The CDR3 DNA reads TGCAGCGTTCGCCGGGGGGCGGTCGAAGGTGAGCAGTTCTTC.

This clonotype has ten or more counts. The chain is built from TRBV6-5 and TRBJ2-7; 8 bases line up with TRBD1. The CDR3 extends over 13 amino acids. V dropped 3 bases and J dropped 9; count of bases not matched to a gene: 7. Per the germline V gene, CDR1 is MNHEY and CDR2 is SVGAGI. CDR3 protein: CASSYDIGTGQYF. CDR3 DNA sequence: TGTGCCAGCAGTTATGATATCGGGACAGGGCAGTACTTC.

In this sample, this clonotype turned up many times. This chain links TRBV15 with TRBJ1-1; D is perhaps TRBD1 (5 bases). The CDR3 loop spans 15 amino acids. The V gene's germline CDR1 is LNHNV and CDR2 YYDKDF (reference sequence). Trimming stripped 1 base from V and 4 bases from J, with 13 bases between. The CDR3 reads CATSRARGTGTEAFF. The CDR3 DNA follows: TGTGCCACCAGCAGAGCCCGGGGGACGGGCACTGAAGCTTTCTTT. Based on the CDR3 plus reference TRBV15 and TRBJ1-1, the full variable domain is DAMVIQNPRYQVTQFGKPVTLSCSQTLNHNVMYWYQQKSSQAPKLLFHYYDKDFNNEADTPDNFQSRRPNTSFCFLDIRSPGLGDTAMYLCATSRARGTGTEAFFGQGTRLTVV.

As concerns this clonotype: A much more abundant neighbour one base away suggests this may be a read error. The gene calls are TRBV12-3 or TRBV12-4 and TRBJ2-6; the D gene is possibly TRBD2 (6 bases). The CDR3 length is 15 residues. CDR3 coding DNA: TGTGCCAGCAGCGAGTGGGGTGGCGGGGCCAAAGTCCTGACTTTC. Translating gives CASSEWGGGAKVLTF.

This clonotype came up many times. V gene TRBV5-6 combines with J gene TRBJ1-1; TRBD1 matches 9 bases. CDR1 and CDR2 (germline): SGHDT, YYEEEE. After removal of 4 bases from V and 1 base from J, the junction contained 8 bases not matched to a gene. CDR3 size: 16 residues. CDR3 region: CASSQGWTGENTEAFF. DNA of the CDR3: TGTGCCAGCAGCCAAGGATGGACAGGGGAGAACACTGAAGCTTTCTTT.

This clonotype was observed at least ten times. The V call is TRBV7-2, the J call TRBJ2-5; D might be TRBD2 (5 bases). The CDR3 loop spans 13 amino acids. Per the germline V gene, CDR1 is SGHTA and CDR2 is FQGNSA. Trimming cost V 6 bases and J 5 bases, with 13 bases left between them. DNA of the CDR3: TGTGCCAGCAGATTCAGTGGCGGGGAGACCCAGTACTTC. It specifies CASRFSGGETQYF. Full variable domain (rest looked up from reference TRBV7-2 and TRBJ2-5): GAGVSQSPSNKVTEKGKDVELRCDPISGHTALYWYRQSLGQGLEFLIYFQGNSAPDKSGLPSDRFSAERTGGSVSTLTIQRTQQEDSAVYLCASRFSGGETQYFGPGTRLLVL.